This TCR beta chain was found in a study of cytomegalovirus exposure and HLA in healthy donors. Study-wide points: The dataset shows that most TCR sequences were rare, while some public TCRs occurred in many donors.

This CDR3 has 11 residues. Germline CDR1 and CDR2: DFQATT and SNEGSKA (reference sequence). J lost 3 bases, V lost 5 bases, and 1 base had no gene match. The count of this clone is one. Its antigen is currently unknown. This sample also contains other DNA sequences that code for the same CDR3. Profiled with immunoSEQ multiplex PCR; TCRdb holds only in-frame clones, not every one. This table holds 150,000 to 200,000 clones, approximately 80% found once. The chain couples TRBV20-1 to TRBJ2-7; the match to TRBD1 covers 7 bases. The source material was PBMCs. This receptor was identified in a young man in good health and CMV-seropositive. CDR3 residues: CSAPGGYEQYF. The DNA for the CDR3 is TGCAGTGCTCCAGGGGGCTACGAGCAGTACTTC.